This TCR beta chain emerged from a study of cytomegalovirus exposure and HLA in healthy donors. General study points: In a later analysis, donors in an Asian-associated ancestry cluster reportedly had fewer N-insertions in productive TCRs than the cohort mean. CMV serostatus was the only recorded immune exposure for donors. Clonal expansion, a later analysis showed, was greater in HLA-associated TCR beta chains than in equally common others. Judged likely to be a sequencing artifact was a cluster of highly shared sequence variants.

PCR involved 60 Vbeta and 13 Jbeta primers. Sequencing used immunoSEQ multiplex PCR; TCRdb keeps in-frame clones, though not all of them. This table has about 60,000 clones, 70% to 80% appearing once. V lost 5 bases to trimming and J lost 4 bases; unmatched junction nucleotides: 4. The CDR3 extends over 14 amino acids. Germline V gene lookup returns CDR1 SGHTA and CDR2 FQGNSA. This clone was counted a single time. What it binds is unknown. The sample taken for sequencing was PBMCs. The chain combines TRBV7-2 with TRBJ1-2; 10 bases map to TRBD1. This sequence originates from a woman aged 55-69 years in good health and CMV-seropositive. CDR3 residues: CASSPRQGAYGYTF. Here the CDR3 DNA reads TGTGCCAGCAGCCCGAGACAGGGGGCCTATGGCTACACCTTC.